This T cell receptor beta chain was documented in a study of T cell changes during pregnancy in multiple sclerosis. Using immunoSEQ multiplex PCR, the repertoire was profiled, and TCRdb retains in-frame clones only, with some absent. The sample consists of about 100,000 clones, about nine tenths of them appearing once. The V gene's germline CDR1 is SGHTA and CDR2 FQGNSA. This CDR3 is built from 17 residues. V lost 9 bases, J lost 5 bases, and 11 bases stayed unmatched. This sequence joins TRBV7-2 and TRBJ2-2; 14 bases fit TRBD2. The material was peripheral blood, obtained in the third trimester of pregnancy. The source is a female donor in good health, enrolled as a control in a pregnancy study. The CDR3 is CASWTSGGRRVTGELFF. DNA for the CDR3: TGTGCCAGTTGGACTAGCGGGGGGCGTCGGGTGACCGGGGAGCTGTTTTTT.